This T cell receptor beta chain was captured by sequencing in a study of response to subunit inactivated influenza vaccine. TCRdb passed the RT-PCR reads through MiXCR, listing each CDR3 protein once. The sample lists hundreds of thousands of distinct CDR3 sequences; 15% to 19% were seen once. Study observations and caveats: It was suggested by the authors that few new T cells are recruited by each seasonal influenza vaccination.

This clonotype was counted between two and nine times. Its antigen is not identified. The CDR3 is made up of 17 amino acids. V lost 5 bases to trimming and J lost 8 bases; unmatched junction nucleotides: 16. CDR1 is SGHAT, CDR2 FQNNGV, per germline. The TCR sequence derives from a man aged 45-65 years who received an inactivated influenza vaccine. The sequences come from PBMCs from blood, collected roughly 12 days after vaccination. The chain couples TRBV11-2 to TRBJ2-1, with TRBD2 matching over 9 bases. The CDR3 DNA sequence: TGTGCCAGCAGCCCCCGTGGTTGGAGCGGGGGGAACGATGAGCAGTTCTTC. Translating it yields CASSPRGWSGGNDEQFF. Supplemented by reference TRBV11-2 and TRBJ2-1, the full variable domain reads EAGVAQSPRYKIIEKRQSVAFWCNPISGHATLYWYQQILGQGPKLLIQFQNNGVVDDSQLPKDRFSAERLKGVDSTLKIQPAKLEDSAVYLCASSPRGWSGGNDEQFFGPGTRLTVL.